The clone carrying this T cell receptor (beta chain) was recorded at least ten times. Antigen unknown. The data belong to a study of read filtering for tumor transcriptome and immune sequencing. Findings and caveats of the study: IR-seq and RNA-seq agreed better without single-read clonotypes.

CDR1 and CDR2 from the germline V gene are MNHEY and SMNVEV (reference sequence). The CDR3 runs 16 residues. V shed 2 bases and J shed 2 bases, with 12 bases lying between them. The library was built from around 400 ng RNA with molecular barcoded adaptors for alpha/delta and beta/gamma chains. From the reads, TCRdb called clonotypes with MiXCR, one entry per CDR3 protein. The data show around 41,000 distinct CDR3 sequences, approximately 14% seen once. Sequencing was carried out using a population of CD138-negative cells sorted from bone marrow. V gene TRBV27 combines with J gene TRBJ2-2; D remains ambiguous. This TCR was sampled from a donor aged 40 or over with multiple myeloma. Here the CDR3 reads CASSLHAGSNTGELFF. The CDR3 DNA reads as TGTGCCAGCAGTTTACACGCAGGATCTAACACCGGGGAGCTGTTTTTT.